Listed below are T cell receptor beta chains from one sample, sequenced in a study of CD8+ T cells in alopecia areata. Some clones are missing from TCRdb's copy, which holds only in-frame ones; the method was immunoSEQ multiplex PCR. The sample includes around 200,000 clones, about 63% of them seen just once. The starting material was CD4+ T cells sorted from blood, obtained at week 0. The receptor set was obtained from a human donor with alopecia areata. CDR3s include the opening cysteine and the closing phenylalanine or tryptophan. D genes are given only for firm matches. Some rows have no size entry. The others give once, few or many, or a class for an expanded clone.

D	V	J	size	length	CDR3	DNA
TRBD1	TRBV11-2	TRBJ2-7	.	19	CASSWAGTGGEGKLRVQYF	TGTGCCAGCAGCTGGGCCGGGACAGGGGGCGAAGGGAAACTGCGAGTGCAGTACTTC
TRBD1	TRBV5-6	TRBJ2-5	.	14	CASSRTGDGETQYF	TGTGCCAGCAGCCGGACAGGGGATGGGGAGACCCAGTACTTC
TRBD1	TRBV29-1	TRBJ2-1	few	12	CSSGTAKNEQFF	TGCAGCTCCGGGACAGCAAAAAATGAGCAGTTCTTC
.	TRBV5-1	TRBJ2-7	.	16	CASSLMGQGSPNEQYF	TGCGCCAGCAGCTTGATGGGGCAGGGCTCCCCCAACGAGCAGTACTTC
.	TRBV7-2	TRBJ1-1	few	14	CASSLKRANTEAFF	TGTGCCAGCAGCTTGAAAAGGGCGAACACTGAAGCTTTCTTT
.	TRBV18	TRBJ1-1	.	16	CASSPKRDGKNTEAFF	TGTGCCAGCTCACCAAAAAGGGACGGCAAGAACACTGAAGCTTTCTTT
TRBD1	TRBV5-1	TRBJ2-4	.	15	CASHGGGQGENIQYF	TGCGCCAGCCATGGTGGAGGACAGGGCGAAAACATTCAGTACTTC
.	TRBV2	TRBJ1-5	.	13	CASSDVGSQPQHF	TGTGCCAGCAGTGATGTGGGTTCTCAGCCCCAGCATTTT
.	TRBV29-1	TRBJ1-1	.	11	CSGSRETEAFF	TGCAGCGGTAGTCGGGAAACTGAAGCTTTCTTT
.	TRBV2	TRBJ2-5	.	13	CASQREPRETQYF	TGTGCCAGCCAAAGAGAGCCCCGGGAGACCCAGTACTTC
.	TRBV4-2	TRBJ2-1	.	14	CASSQVGTPNEQFF	TGTGCCAGCAGCCAAGTCGGGACACCCAATGAGCAGTTCTTC
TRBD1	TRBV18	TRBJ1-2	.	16	CASGISRDSHGGGYTF	TGTGCCAGCGGAATATCCCGGGACAGCCACGGCGGCGGCTACACCTTC
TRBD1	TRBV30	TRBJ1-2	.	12	CACVIGGLGYTF	TGTGCCTGTGTTATAGGGGGCCTTGGCTACACCTTC
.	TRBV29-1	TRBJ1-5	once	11	CSVGEKQPQHF	TGCAGCGTTGGGGAGAAACAGCCCCAGCATTTT
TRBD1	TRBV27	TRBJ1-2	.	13	CASSEGQDYGYTF	TGTGCCAGCAGTGAGGGACAGGACTATGGCTACACCTTC
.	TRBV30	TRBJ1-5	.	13	CAWSVLGDQPQHF	TGTGCCTGGAGTGTGCTGGGTGATCAGCCCCAGCATTTT
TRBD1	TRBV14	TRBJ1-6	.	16	CASKSTGTGYNSPLHF	TGTGCCAGCAAATCTACCGGGACAGGCTATAATTCACCCCTCCACTTT
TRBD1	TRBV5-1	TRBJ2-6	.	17	CASSRGQGSSGANVLTF	TGCGCCAGCAGCAGGGGACAGGGTAGCTCTGGGGCCAACGTCCTGACTTTC
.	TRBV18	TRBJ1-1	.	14	CASSPPGVGTEAFF	TGTGCCAGCTCACCACCTGGGGTAGGCACTGAAGCTTTCTTT
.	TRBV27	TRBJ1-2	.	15	CASSLSRGSRDGYTF	TGTGCCAGCAGTTTGTCTCGTGGAAGCAGGGATGGCTACACCTTC
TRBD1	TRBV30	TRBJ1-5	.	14	CAWRNRGLGQPQHF	TGTGCCTGGAGGAACAGGGGGCTGGGACAGCCCCAGCATTTT
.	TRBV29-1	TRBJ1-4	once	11	CSVDVVGKLFF	TGCAGCGTTGATGTTGTGGGAAAACTGTTTTTT
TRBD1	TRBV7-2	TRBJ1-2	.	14	CASSNTDRKGGYTF	TGTGCCAGCAGTAACACGGACAGGAAAGGGGGCTACACCTTC
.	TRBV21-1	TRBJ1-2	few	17	CASRTHDPGQGMYGYTF	TGTGCCAGCAGGACCCACGATCCGGGACAGGGAATGTATGGCTACACCTTC
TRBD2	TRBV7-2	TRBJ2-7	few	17	CASSRTSGGTSAYEQYF	TGTGCCAGCAGCCGCACTAGCGGGGGGACTTCCGCCTACGAGCAGTACTTC
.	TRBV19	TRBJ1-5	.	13	CASSITINQPQHF	TGTGCCAGTAGCATTACTATCAATCAGCCCCAGCATTTT
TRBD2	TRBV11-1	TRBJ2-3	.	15	CASSPSGVSTDTQYF	TGTGCCAGCAGCCCTAGCGGGGTAAGCACAGATACGCAGTATTTT
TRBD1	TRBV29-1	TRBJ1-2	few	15	CSVAPGTGGFYGYTF	TGCAGCGTTGCACCCGGGACAGGGGGATTCTATGGCTACACCTTC
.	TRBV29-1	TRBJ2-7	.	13	CSVDGGQSYEQYF	TGCAGCGTTGACGGGGGCCAGTCCTACGAGCAGTACTTC
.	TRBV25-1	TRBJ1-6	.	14	CASSAQGKNSPLHF	TGTGCCAGCAGTGCACAGGGTAAGAATTCACCCCTCCACTTT
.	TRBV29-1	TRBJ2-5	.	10	CSVEVETQYF	TGCAGCGTTGAAGTAGAGACCCAGTACTTC
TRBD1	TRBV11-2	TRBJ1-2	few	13	CASSPGQGYGYTF	TGTGCCAGCAGCCCCGGACAGGGGTATGGCTACACCTTC
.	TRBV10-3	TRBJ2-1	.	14	CAILGEGAYNEQFF	TGTGCCATCCTCGGGGAGGGGGCCTACAATGAGCAGTTCTTC
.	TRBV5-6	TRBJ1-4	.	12	CASSLDNEKLFF	TGTGCCAGCAGCTTGGATAATGAAAAACTGTTTTTT
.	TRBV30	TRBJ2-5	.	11	CAWSVSETQYF	TGTGCCTGGAGTGTTTCGGAGACCCAGTACTTC
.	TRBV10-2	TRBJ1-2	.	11	CASGPGRRYTF	TGCGCCAGTGGCCCGGGACGGCGATACACCTTC
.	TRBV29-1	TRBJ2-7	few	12	CSAGDETYEQYF	TGCAGCGCGGGTGACGAGACCTACGAGCAGTACTTC
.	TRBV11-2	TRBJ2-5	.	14	CASSPPGGRETQYF	TGTGCCAGCAGCCCCCCAGGGGGGCGAGAGACCCAGTACTTC
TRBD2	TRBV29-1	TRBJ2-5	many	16	CSVTGQRGGSQETQYF	TGCAGCGTGACCGGCCAGCGGGGGGGGAGCCAAGAGACCCAGTACTTC
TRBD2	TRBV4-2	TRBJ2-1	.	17	CASSQVPRRGDYNEQFF	TGTGCCAGCAGCCAGGTCCCCAGGCGGGGGGACTACAATGAGCAGTTCTTC
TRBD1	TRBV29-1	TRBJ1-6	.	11	CSVDRDGSLHF	TGCAGCGTGGACAGGGACGGCTCCCTCCACTTT
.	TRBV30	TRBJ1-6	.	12	CAWSDRDSPLHF	TGTGCCTGGAGTGACAGGGATTCACCCCTCCACTTT